This paragraph covers one TCR beta chain sequence. Other DNA sequences of this sample code for an identical CDR3. This sample stems from a study of control samples from healthy donors and cancer patients. Profiled with immunoSEQ multiplex PCR; TCRdb holds only in-frame clones, not every one. Among 150,000 to 200,000 clones listed, 70% to 90% were seen once. Germline CDR1 SEHNR, CDR2 FQNEAQ (reference sequence). Trimming took 5 bases from V and 4 from J, leaving 11 bases between them. This CDR3 contains 13 residues. Sequences were obtained from blood. J is TRBJ1-2 and V is TRBV7-9; D is undetermined. This clonotype was sampled from a young man in good health. The CDR3 sequence: CASSPPLGYGYTF. As DNA, the CDR3 is TGTGCCAGCAGCCCCCCCCTTGGCTATGGCTACACCTTC.